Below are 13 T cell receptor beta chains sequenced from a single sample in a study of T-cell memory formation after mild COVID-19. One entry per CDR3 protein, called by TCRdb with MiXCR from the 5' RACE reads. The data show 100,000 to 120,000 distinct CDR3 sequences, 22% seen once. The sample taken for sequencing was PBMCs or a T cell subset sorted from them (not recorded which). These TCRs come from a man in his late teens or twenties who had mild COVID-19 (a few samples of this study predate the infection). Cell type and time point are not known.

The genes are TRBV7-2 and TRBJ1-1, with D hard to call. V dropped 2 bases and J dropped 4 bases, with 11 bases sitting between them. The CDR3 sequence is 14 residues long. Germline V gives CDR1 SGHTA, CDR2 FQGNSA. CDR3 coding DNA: TGTGCCAGCAGCTTATCAGGTAAAGGCACTGAAGCTTTCTTT. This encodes CASSLSGKGTEAFF.

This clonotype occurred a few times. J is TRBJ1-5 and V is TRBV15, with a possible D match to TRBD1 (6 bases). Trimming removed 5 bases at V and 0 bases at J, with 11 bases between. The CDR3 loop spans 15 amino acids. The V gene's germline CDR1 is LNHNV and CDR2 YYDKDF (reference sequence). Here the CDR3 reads CATSDRLDSNQPQHF. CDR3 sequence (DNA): TGTGCCACCAGCGACAGGTTAGATAGCAATCAGCCCCAGCATTTT.

In DNA form, the CDR3 reads TGCGCCAGCAGCCCAGGAGGGGGGTACCAGCCCCAGCATTTT. Protein: CASSPGGGYQPQHF. The chain links TRBV5-1 to TRBJ1-5; D possibly corresponds to TRBD1 (6 bases). V lost 4 bases and J 7 bases, leaving 15 bases between the germline ends. Germline CDR1 and CDR2: SGHRS and YFSETQ. CDR3 length equals 14 residues.

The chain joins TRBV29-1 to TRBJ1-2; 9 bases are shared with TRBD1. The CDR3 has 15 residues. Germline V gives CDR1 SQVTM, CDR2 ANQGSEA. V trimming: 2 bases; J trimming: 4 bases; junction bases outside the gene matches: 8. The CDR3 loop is CSVERDREPPYGYTF. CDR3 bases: TGCAGCGTTGAAAGGGACAGGGAGCCCCCCTATGGCTACACCTTC.

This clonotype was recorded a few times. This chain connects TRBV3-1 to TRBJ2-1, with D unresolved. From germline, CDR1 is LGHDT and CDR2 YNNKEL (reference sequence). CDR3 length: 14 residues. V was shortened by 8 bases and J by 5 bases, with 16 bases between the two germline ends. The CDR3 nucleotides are TGTGCCAGCGCCTCGGCGGCTGATGACAATGAGCAGTTCTTC. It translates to CASASAADDNEQFF.

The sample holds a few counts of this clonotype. CDR3 DNA: TGTGCCAGCACCCTCTTCGTCCAGGCGAACACCGGGGAGCTGTTTTTT. Residues: CASTLFVQANTGELFF. The V call is TRBV12-3 or TRBV12-4, the J call TRBJ2-2; D gene ambiguous. Between the trimmed V and J ends, which lost 7 bases and 0 bases, there was a span of 15 bases. The CDR3 covers 16 residues.

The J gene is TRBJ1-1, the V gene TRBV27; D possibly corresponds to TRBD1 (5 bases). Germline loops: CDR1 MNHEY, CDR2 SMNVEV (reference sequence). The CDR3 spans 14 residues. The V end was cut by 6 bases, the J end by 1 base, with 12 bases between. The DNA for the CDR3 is TGTGCCAGCAGGAAGCCGGGGGGGAACACTGAAGCTTTCTTT. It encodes CASRKPGGNTEAFF.

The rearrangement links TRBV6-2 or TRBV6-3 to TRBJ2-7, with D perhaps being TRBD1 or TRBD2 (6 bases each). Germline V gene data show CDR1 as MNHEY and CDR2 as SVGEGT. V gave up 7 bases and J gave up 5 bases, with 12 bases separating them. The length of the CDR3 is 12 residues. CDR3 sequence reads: CASTNGGHEQYV. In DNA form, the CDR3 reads TGTGCCAGCACCAACGGGGGCCACGAGCAGTACGTC.

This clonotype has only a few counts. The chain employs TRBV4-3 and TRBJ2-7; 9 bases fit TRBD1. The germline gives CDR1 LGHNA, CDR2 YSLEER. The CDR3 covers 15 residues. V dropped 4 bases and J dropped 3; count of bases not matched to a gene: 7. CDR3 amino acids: CASSRGQGTIYEQYF. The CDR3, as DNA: TGCGCCAGCAGCCGCGGACAGGGGACGATCTACGAGCAGTACTTC.

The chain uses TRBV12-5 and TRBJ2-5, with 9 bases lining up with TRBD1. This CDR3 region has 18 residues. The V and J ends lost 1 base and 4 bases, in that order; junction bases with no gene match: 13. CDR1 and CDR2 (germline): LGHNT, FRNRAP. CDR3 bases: TGTGCTAGTGGTTTGGCAAACCGGGACAGGGATCGCCGAGAGACCCAGTACTTC. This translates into CASGLANRDRDRRETQYF.

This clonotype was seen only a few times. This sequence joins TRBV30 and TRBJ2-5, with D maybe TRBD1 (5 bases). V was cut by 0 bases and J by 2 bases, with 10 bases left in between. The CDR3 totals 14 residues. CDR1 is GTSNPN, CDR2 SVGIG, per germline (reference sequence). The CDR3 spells CAWSVLRTQETQYF. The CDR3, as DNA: TGTGCCTGGAGTGTACTGCGGACACAAGAGACCCAGTACTTC. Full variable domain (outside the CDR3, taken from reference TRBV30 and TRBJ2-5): SQTIHQWPATLVQPVGSPLSLECTVEGTSNPNLYWYRQAAGRGLQLLFYSVGIGQISSEVPQNLSASRPQDRQFILSSKKLLLSDSGFYLCAWSVLRTQETQYFGPGTRLLVL.

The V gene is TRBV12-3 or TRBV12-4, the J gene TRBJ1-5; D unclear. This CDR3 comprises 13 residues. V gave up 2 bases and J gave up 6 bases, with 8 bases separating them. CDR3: CASSLPGGQPQHF. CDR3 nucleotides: TGTGCCAGCAGTTTACCGGGTGGTCAGCCCCAGCATTTT.

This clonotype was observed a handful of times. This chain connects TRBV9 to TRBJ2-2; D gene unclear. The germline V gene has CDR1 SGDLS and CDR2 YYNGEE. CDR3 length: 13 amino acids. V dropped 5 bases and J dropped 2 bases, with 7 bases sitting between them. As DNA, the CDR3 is TGTGCCAGCAGGAGACAAAACACCGGGGAGCTGTTTTTT. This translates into CASRRQNTGELFF.